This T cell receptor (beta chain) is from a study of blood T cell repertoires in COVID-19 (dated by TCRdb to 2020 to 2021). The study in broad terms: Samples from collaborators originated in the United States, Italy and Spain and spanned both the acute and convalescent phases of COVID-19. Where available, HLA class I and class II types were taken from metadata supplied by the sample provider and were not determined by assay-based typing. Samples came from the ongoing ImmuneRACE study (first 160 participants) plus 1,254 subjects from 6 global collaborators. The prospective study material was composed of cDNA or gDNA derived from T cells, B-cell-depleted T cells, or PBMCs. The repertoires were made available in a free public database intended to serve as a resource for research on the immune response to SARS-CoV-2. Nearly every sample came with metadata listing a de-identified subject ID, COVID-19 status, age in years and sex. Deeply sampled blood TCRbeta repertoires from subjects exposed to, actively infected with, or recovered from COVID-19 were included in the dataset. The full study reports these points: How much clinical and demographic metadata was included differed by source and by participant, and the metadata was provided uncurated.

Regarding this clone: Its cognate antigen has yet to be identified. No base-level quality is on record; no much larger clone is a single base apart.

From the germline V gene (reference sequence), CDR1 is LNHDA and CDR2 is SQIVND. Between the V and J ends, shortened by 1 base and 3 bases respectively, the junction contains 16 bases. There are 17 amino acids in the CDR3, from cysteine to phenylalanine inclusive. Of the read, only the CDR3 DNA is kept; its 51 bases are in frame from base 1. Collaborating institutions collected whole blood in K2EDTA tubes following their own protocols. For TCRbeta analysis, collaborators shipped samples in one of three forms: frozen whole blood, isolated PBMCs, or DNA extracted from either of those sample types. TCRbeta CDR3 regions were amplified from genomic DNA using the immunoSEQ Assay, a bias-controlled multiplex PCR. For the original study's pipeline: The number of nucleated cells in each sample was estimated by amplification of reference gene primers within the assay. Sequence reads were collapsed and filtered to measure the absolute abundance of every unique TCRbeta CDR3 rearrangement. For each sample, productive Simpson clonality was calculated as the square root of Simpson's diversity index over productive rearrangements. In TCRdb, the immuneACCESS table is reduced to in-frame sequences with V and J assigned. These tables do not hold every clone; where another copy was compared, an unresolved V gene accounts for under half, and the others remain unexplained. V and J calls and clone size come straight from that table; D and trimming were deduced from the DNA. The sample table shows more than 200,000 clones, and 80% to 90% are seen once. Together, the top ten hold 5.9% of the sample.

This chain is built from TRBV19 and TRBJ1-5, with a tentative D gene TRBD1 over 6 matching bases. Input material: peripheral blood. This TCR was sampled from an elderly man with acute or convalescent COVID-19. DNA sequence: TGTGCCAGTAGTATAGGTTCAGGGGAATTCTACAATCAGCCCCAGCATTTT. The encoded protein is CASSIGSGEFYNQPQHF.